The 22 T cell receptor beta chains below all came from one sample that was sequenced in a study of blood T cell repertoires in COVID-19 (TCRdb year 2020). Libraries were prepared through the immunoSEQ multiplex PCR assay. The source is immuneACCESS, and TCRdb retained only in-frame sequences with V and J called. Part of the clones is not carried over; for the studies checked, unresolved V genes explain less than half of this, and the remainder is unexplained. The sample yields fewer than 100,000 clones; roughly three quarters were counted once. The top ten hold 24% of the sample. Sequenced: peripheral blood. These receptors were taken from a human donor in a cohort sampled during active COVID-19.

CDR3 region: CASTPRTGERGSRNEQFF. DNA for the CDR3: TGTGCCAGTACCCCCCGGACAGGGGAGAGGGGGTCACGGAATGAGCAGTTCTTC. J is TRBJ2-1 and V is TRBV19; TRBD1 matches at 9 bases. Germline loops: CDR1 LNHDA, CDR2 SQIVND (reference sequence). After removal of 7 bases from V and 7 bases from J, the junction contained 20 bases not matched to a gene. CDR3 length: 18 residues.

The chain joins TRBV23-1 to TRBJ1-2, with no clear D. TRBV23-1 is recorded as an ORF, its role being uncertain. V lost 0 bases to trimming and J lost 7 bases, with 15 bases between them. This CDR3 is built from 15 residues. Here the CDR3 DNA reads TGCGCCAGCAGTCAATCTGGGCAGGCCGTCTCTGGCTACACCTTC. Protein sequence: CASSQSGQAVSGYTF.

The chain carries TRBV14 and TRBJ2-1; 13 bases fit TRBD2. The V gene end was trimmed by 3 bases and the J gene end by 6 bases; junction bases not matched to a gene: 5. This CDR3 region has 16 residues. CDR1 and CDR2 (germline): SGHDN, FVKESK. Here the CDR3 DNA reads TGTGCCAGCAGCCACCTCGGACTAGCGGGAGCCAATGAGCAGTTCTTC. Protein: CASSHLGLAGANEQFF. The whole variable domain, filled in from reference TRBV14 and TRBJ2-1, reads EAGVTQFPSHSVIEKGQTVTLRCDPISGHDNLYWYRRVMGKEIKFLLHFVKESKQDESGMPNNRFLAERTGGTYSTLKVQPAELEDSGVYFCASSHLGLAGANEQFFGPGTRLTVL.

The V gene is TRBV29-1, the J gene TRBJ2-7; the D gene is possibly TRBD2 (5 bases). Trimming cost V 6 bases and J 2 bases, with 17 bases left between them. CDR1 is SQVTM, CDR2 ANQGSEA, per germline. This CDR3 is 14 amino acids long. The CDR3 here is CSVADVREAYEQYF. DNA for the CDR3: TGCAGCGTCGCGGACGTTCGGGAAGCCTACGAGCAGTACTTC.

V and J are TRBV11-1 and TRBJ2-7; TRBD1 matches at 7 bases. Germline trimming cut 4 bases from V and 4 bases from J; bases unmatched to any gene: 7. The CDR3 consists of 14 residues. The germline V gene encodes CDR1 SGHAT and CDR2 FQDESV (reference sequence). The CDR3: CASSSTGSSYEQYF. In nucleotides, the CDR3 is TGTGCCAGCAGCTCGACAGGGAGCTCGTACGAGCAGTACTTC.

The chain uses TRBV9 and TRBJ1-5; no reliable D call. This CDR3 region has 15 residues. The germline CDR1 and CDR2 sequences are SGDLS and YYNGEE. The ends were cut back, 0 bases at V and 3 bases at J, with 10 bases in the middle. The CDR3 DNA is TGTGCCAGCAGCGTAGGAGGGAATAACAATCAGCCCCAGCATTTT. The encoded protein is CASSVGGNNNQPQHF.

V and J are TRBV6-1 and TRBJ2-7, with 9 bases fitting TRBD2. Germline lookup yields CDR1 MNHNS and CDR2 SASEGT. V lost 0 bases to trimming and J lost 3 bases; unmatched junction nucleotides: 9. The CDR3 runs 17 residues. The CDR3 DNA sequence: TGTGCCAGCAGTGAAGCGTCTAGCGGGGCAAGACACTACGAGCAGTACTTC. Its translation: CASSEASSGARHYEQYF.

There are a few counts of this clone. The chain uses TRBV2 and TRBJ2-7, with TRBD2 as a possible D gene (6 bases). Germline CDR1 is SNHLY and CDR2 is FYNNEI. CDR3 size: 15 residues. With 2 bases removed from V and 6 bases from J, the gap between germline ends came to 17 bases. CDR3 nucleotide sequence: TGTGCCAGCAGTGAACAGGTAACCGGCGGGGTCGAGCAGTACTTC. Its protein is CASSEQVTGGVEQYF.

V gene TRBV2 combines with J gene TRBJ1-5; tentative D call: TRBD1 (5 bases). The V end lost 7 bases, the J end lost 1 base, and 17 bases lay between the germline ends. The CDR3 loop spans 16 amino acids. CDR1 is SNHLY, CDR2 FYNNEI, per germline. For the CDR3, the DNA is TGTGCCAGCACTCCCCGGGTGCGGGACAGCAATCAGCCCCAGCATTTT. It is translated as CASTPRVRDSNQPQHF.

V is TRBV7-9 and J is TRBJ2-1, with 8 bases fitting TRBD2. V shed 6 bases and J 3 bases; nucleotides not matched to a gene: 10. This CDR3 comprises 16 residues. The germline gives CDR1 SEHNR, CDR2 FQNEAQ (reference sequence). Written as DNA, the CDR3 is TGTGCCAGCAGAGGGGGTACTAGCGGAAACTACAATGAGCAGTTCTTC. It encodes CASRGGTSGNYNEQFF.

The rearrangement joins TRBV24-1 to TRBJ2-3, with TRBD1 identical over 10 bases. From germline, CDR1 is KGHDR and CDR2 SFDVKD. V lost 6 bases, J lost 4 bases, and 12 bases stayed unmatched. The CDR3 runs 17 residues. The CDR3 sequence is CATSSARVGTGADTQYF. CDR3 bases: TGTGCCACCAGTTCGGCGCGGGTCGGGACAGGGGCAGATACGCAGTATTTT.

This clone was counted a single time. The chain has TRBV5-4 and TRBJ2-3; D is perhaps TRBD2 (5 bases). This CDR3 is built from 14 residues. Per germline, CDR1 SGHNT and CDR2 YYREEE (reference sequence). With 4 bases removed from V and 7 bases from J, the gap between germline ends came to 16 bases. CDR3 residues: CASSGDAEAYTQYF. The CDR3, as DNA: TGTGCCAGCAGCGGCGACGCGGAGGCATATACGCAGTATTTT.

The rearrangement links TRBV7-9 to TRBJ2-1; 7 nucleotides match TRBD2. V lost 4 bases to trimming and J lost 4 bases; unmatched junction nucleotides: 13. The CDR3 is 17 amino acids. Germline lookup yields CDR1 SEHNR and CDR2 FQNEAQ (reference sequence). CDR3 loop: CASSSFFGAGVYNEQFF. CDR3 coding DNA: TGTGCCAGCAGCTCATTTTTCGGGGCGGGAGTTTACAATGAGCAGTTCTTC. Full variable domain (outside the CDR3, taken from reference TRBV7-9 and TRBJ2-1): DTGVSQNPRHKITKRGQNVTFRCDPISEHNRLYWYRQTLGQGPEFLTYFQNEAQLEKSRLLSDRFSAERPKGSFSTLEIQRTEQGDSAMYLCASSSFFGAGVYNEQFFGPGTRLTVL.

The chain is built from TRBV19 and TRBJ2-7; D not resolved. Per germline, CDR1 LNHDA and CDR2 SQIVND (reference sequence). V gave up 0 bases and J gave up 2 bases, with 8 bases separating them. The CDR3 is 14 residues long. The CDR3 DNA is TGTGCCAGTAGTATAGAATGGGCAGCCTACGAGCAGTACTTC. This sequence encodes CASSIEWAAYEQYF.

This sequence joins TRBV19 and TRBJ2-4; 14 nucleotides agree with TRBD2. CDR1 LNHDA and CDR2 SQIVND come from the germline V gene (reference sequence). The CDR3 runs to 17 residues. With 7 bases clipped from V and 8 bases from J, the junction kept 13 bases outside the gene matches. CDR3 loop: CASKLGRLAGGPDIQYF. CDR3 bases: TGTGCCAGTAAGCTGGGGAGACTAGCGGGAGGGCCGGACATTCAGTACTTC.

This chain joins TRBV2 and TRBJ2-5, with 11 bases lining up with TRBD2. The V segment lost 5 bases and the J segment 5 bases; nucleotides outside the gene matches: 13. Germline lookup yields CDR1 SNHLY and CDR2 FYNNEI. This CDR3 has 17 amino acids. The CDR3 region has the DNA TGTGCCAGCAGTTTCCTCCCCACTAGCGGGAGTGGTGAGACCCAGTACTTC. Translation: CASSFLPTSGSGETQYF.

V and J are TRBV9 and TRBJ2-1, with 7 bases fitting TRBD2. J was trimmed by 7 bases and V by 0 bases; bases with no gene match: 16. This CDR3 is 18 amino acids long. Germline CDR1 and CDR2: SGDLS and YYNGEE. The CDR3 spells CASSVALQRGRAPNEQFF. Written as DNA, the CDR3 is TGTGCCAGCAGCGTAGCCCTACAACGGGGGAGGGCCCCTAATGAGCAGTTCTTC.

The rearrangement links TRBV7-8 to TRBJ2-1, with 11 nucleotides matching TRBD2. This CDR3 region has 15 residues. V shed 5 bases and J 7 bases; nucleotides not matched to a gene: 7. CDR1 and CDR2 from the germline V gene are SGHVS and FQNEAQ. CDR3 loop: CASSPPGTSGNEQFF. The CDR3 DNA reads TGTGCCAGCAGCCCCCCCGGGACTAGCGGAAATGAGCAGTTCTTC.

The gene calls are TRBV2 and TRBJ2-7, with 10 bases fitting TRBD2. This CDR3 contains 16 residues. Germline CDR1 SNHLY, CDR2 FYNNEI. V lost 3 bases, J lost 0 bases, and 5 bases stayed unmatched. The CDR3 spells CASSDLAGDSSYEQYF. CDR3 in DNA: TGTGCCAGCAGTGATCTAGCGGGAGACAGCTCCTACGAGCAGTACTTC.

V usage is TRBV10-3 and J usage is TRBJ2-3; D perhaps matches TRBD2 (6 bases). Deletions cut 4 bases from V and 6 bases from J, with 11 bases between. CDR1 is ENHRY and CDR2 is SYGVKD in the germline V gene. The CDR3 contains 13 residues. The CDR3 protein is CAISATSSDTQYF. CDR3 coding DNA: TGTGCCATCAGTGCGACTAGTTCGGATACGCAGTATTTT.

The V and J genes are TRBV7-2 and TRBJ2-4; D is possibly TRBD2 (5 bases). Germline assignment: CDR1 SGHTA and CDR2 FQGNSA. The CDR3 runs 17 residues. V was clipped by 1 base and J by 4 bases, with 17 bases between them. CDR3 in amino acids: CASSLGVFGERKNIQYF. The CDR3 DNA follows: TGTGCCAGCAGCTTAGGTGTTTTCGGGGAAAGAAAAAACATTCAGTACTTC.

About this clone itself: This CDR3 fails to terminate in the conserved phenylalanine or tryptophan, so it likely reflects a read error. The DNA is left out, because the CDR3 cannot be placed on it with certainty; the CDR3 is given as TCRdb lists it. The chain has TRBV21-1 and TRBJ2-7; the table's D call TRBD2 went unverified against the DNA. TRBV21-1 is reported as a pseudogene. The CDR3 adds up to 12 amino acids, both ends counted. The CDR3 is CASTSPLASGSL.